Following are 3 T cell receptor beta chains from one sample sequenced in a study of beta chain features in type 1 diabetes. Antigens for these TCRs are unknown. Study-level points and caveats: Shortening that was moderate but significant affected the TCRB CDR3s of Type 1 diabetes patients in all four CD4+ subsets.

The sequenced template was cDNA made from the entire isolated RNA. The table came from immunoSEQ multiplex PCR; TCRdb's copy has only in-frame clones and leaves some out. The table has 600,000 to 700,000 clones, about an eighth seen once; the top ten hold about 0.02%. Sequenced sample: naive CD4+ T cells from blood. These receptors all come from a man between 18 and 35 years old with type 1 diabetes.

This chain joins TRBV6-1 and TRBJ1-2; TRBD1 matches at 7 bases. Germline CDR1 is MNHNS and CDR2 is SASEGT. This CDR3 contains 14 residues. V shed 6 bases and J 7 bases; nucleotides not matched to a gene: 11. The CDR3 reads CASRETTGKGGYTF. CDR3 bases: TGTGCCAGCAGGGAGACGACAGGGAAGGGTGGCTACACCTTC.

The rearrangement links TRBV6-6 to TRBJ1-1; D not resolved. This CDR3 is built from 12 residues. The germline V gene has CDR1 MNHNY and CDR2 SVGAGI (reference sequence). V lost 1 base to trimming and J lost 4 bases, with 4 bases between them. CDR3 sequence: CASSYLRTEAFF. The CDR3 nucleotides are TGTGCCAGCAGTTACTTGCGCACTGAAGCTTTCTTT.

This clone was observed a handful of times. The J gene is TRBJ1-4, the V gene TRBV5-1; D gene uncertain. Between the trimmed V and J ends, which lost 2 bases and 6 bases, there was a span of 11 bases. The CDR3 spans 14 residues. The germline V gene encodes CDR1 SGHRS and CDR2 YFSETQ. This CDR3 is CASSLMGNDEKLFF. In DNA, the CDR3 is TGCGCCAGCAGCTTAATGGGGAACGATGAAAAACTGTTTTTT.